The present T cell receptor (beta chain) was sequenced within a study of T cells in localized non-small cell lung cancer. Study-wide results and caveats: As only one tumor region underwent sequencing, heterogeneity remains possible. A raised T cell density in blood coincided with lengthier overall survival. Within adjacent lung there appeared a median approximately 58 of the top 100 tumor clones.

The V and J ends lost 1 base and 4 bases respectively, with 14 bases between them. Germline CDR1 is SGHVS and CDR2 is FNYEAQ. This CDR3 has 15 amino acids. As to this clone: Its antigen is currently unknown.

Profiled with immunoSEQ multiplex PCR; TCRdb holds only in-frame clones, not every one. The profile covers about 82,000 clones, with about 78% appearing a single time and 15% to 20% taken by the ten largest. This specimen was PBMCs, taken before any cancer treatment. The chain is built from TRBV7-6 and TRBJ2-7; either TRBD1 or TRBD2 may fit D (5 bases each). The TCR originated in a man aged 35 to 69 with stage II squamous cell lung carcinoma. DNA for the CDR3: TGTGCCAGCAGCTTAGGTGGGGGATTTGGGTACGAGCAGTACTTC. Translated, it gives CASSLGGGFGYEQYF. The full variable domain, with the rest looked up from reference TRBV7-6 and TRBJ2-7, is GAGVSQSPRYKVTKRGQDVALRCDPISGHVSLYWYRQALGQGPEFLTYFNYEAQQDKSGLPNDRFSAERPEGSISTLTIQRTEQRDSAMYRCASSLGGGFGYEQYFGPGTRLTVT.